What follows are 8 T cell receptor beta chains derived from one specimen sequenced in a study of OX40 agonist ivuxolimab in advanced cancers. Generated by immunoSEQ multiplex PCR, the TCRdb table keeps only in-frame clones and is missing some. This sample has 20,000 to 25,000 clones, with over 75% found just once. Sequenced material: CD4+ or CD8+ T cells sorted from blood, taken in a trial of the OX40 agonist ivuxolimab. The origin of the receptors is an adult with an advanced solid tumor such as melanoma, head and neck, liver or kidney cancer.

This rearrangement joins TRBV6-5 to TRBJ2-7; D not certain. Germline CDR1 is MNHEY and CDR2 is SVGAGI. The ends were cut back, 2 bases at V and 4 bases at J, with 12 bases in the middle. This CDR3 spans 14 amino acids. The CDR3 DNA follows: TGTGCCAGCAGTTACGGGTATCTAGAGTACGAGCAGTACTTC. Its protein product is CASSYGYLEYEQYF.

V and J are TRBV11-1 and TRBJ1-1, with D possibly being TRBD1 (6 bases). The CDR3 is made up of 16 amino acids. Germline V gene data show CDR1 as SGHAT and CDR2 as FQDESV (reference sequence). The V gene lost 0 bases and the J gene lost 1 base, with 12 bases spanning the gap. CDR3 loop: CASSLAAGTPNTEAFF. In DNA form, the CDR3 reads TGTGCCAGCAGCTTAGCGGCCGGGACACCGAACACTGAAGCTTTCTTT.

This clone has just a few counts. The V gene is TRBV7-9, the J gene TRBJ1-4; weak D call: TRBD1 (6 bases). The CDR3 totals 15 residues. In germline, CDR1 is SEHNR, CDR2 FQNEAQ (reference sequence). V lost 7 bases, J lost 4 bases, and 16 bases lay in between. CDR3 sequence reads: CASIRGKGGNEKLFF. The CDR3 nucleotides are TGTGCCAGCATCCGGGGGAAAGGGGGTAATGAAAAACTGTTTTTT.

The V gene is TRBV7-2, the J gene TRBJ2-7; D is perhaps TRBD1 (5 bases). The CDR3 has 16 amino acids. Deletions cut 5 bases from V and 0 bases from J, with 17 bases between. Germline CDR1 is SGHTA and CDR2 is FQGNSA. The CDR3 loop reads CASSAHTGLSSYEQYF. The CDR3 nucleotides read TGTGCCAGCAGCGCCCACACAGGCCTGAGCTCCTACGAGCAGTACTTC. Using reference TRBV7-2 and TRBJ2-7 for the parts outside the CDR3, the full variable domain is GAGVSQSPSNKVTEKGKDVELRCDPISGHTALYWYRQSLGQGLEFLIYFQGNSAPDKSGLPSDRFSAERTGGSVSTLTIQRTQQEDSAVYLCASSAHTGLSSYEQYFGPGTRLTVT.

The chain joins TRBV9 to TRBJ2-5; D might be TRBD2 (5 bases). The J call is doubtful: the DNA matches TRBJ2-7 better. CDR3 length equals 14 residues. Germline V gives CDR1 SGDLS, CDR2 YYNGEE. The CDR3 DNA reads TGTGCCAGCAGCCCCGAAGGGAGTTACTACGAGCAGTACTTC. It codes for CASSPEGSYYEQYF.

This CDR3 reads CASRAGAAEQYF. The CDR3 DNA reads TGCGCCAGCAGGGCCGGGGCAGCCGAGCAGTACTTC. This chain joins TRBV10-2 and TRBJ2-7, with D possibly being TRBD1 or TRBD2 (5 bases each). Germline V CDR1 and CDR2: WSHSY, SAAADI. The CDR3 runs 12 residues. Trimming took off 6 bases at V and 6 bases at J, with 12 bases between the two ends.

This chain links TRBV4-1 with TRBJ1-4; D is possibly TRBD1 (6 bases). Germline V CDR1 and CDR2: MGHRA, YSYEKL. Trimming left V 4 bases short and J 0 bases short, with 12 bases between. CDR3 size: 16 residues. The CDR3 sequence is CASSRSGGPTNEKLFF. CDR3 nucleotide sequence: TGCGCCAGCAGCCGTAGTGGGGGGCCAACTAATGAAAAACTGTTTTTT.

This chain joins TRBV30 and TRBJ1-2; D unresolved. The CDR3 has 13 residues. The V and J ends lost 0 bases and 7 bases respectively, with 12 bases between them. CDR1 and CDR2 (germline): GTSNPN, SVGIG (reference sequence). CDR3 sequence (DNA): TGTGCCTGGAGTGTACCCTCCATCCTTGGCTACACCTTC. It encodes CAWSVPSILGYTF.